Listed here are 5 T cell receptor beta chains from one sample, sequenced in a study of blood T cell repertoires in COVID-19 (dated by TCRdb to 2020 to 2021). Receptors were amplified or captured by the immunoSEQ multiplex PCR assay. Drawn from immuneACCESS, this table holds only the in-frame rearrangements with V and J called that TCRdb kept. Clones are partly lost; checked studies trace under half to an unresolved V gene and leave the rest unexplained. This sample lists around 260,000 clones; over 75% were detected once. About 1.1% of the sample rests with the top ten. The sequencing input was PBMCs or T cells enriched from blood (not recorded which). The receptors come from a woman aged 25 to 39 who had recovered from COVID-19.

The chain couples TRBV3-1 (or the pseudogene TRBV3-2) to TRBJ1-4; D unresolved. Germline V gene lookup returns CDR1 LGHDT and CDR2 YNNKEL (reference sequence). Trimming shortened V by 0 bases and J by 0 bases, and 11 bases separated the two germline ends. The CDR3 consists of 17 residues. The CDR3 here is CASSQDLGSATNEKLFF. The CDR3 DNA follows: TGTGCCAGCAGCCAAGATTTAGGCAGCGCAACTAATGAAAAACTGTTTTTT.

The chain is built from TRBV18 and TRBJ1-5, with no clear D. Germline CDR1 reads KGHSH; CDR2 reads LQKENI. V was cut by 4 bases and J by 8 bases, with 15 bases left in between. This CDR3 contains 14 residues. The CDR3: CASSRDVGREPQHF. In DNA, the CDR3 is TGTGCCAGCTCACGCGACGTAGGGCGGGAGCCCCAGCATTTT.

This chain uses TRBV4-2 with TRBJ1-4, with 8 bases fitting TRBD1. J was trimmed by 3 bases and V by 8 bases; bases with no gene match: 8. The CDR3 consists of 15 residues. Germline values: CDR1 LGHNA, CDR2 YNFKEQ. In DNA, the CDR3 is TGTGCCAGCGGGCAAAGGACAGGGTCTAATGAAAAACTGTTTTTT. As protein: CASGQRTGSNEKLFF.

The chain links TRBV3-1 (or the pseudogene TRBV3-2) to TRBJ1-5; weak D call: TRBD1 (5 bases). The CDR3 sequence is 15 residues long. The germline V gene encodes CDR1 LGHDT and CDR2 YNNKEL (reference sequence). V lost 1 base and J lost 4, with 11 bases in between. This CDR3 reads CASSQAGRGNQPQHF. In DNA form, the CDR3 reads TGTGCCAGCAGCCAAGCCGGGAGGGGTAATCAGCCCCAGCATTTT.

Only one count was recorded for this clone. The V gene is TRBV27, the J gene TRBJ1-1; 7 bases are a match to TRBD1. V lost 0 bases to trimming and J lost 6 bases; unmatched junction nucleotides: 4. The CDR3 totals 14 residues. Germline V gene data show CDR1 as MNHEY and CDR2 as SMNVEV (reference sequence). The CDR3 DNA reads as TGTGCCAGCAGTTTATCCCCTGGGACAGCTGAAGCTTTCTTT. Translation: CASSLSPGTAEAFF.